This is a list of T cell receptor beta chains from one sample in a study of blood T cell repertoires in COVID-19. Assay: immunoSEQ multiplex PCR; the TCRdb copy retains only in-frame clones and omits some. The repertoire consists of fewer than 250,000 clones, with nearly 85% occurring once and the leading ten covering roughly 5.5%. Sample: peripheral blood. The origin of the receptors is a human donor in a cohort sampled during active COVID-19. Each CDR3 is given with its conserved first and last residue. The D gene is left open where the match is weak. For some rows the clone size is stated as once, few or many, or as a class when expanded; others skip it.

clone size	V gene	D gene	CDR3 length	J gene	CDR3 protein	CDR3 DNA
once	TRBV5-3	.	15	TRBJ2-5	CARSIARTGSLTQYF	TGTGCCAGAAGCATCGCTAGGACGGGGAGTTTGACCCAGTACTTC
.	TRBV5-4	TRBD2	16	TRBJ2-3	CASTQRISGSTDTQYF	TGTGCCAGCACCCAACGGATTAGCGGGAGCACAGATACGCAGTATTTT
.	TRBV19	TRBD1	14	TRBJ1-5	CASSLTGGNQPQHF	TGTGCCAGTAGCCTGACAGGGGGAAATCAGCCCCAGCATTTT
.	TRBV9	.	15	TRBJ2-2	CASRRAGPNTGELFF	TGTGCCAGCAGAAGGGCGGGGCCGAACACCGGGGAGCTGTTTTTT
.	TRBV10-3	.	15	TRBJ2-5	CAISGLRGAGETQYF	TGTGCCATCAGTGGCCTTCGGGGGGCCGGGGAGACCCAGTACTTC
few	TRBV27	.	16	TRBJ1-6	CASSFSRRAGGSPLHF	TGTGCCAGCAGTTTTTCCCGACGGGCTGGAGGGTCACCCCTCCACTTT
.	TRBV9	.	16	TRBJ1-3	CASSPQGVSSGNTIYF	TGTGCCAGCAGCCCACAGGGCGTAAGCTCTGGAAACACCATATATTTT
.	TRBV10-3	TRBD2	13	TRBJ2-7	CAAGGTAADEQYF	TGTGCCGCGGGGGGGACAGCCGCCGACGAGCAGTACTTC
.	TRBV7-9	.	15	TRBJ2-2	CASGTGGLSTGELFF	TGTGCCAGCGGGACCGGGGGGCTTAGCACCGGGGAGCTGTTTTTT
.	TRBV5-1	.	16	TRBJ1-5	CASSLNGPASNQPQHF	TGCGCCAGCAGCTTGAATGGGCCAGCCAGCAATCAGCCCCAGCATTTT
.	TRBV6-5	TRBD2	14	TRBJ2-3	CASINLGGKDTQYF	TGTGCCAGCATCAACCTGGGGGGGAAGGATACGCAGTATTTT
.	TRBV5-1	TRBD1	16	TRBJ2-3	CASSIGTGGAVDTQYF	TGCGCCAGCAGCATCGGGACAGGGGGCGCGGTAGATACGCAGTATTTT
many	TRBV6-5	.	15	TRBJ1-5	CASSRQAYSNQPQHF	TGTGCCAGCAGTAGACAGGCTTATAGCAATCAGCCCCAGCATTTT
.	TRBV5-1	TRBD1	15	TRBJ1-3	CASSLSGGSGNTIYF	TGCGCCAGCAGCTTGTCAGGGGGCTCTGGAAACACCATATATTTT
once	TRBV9	.	14	TRBJ2-5	CASSVGGMQETQYF	TGTGCCAGCAGCGTAGGCGGGATGCAAGAGACCCAGTACTTC
.	TRBV7-8	.	15	TRBJ2-2	CASSLVEGYTGELFF	TGTGCCAGCAGCTTAGTCGAGGGTTACACCGGGGAGCTGTTTTTT
.	TRBV10-1	TRBD1	13	TRBJ2-3	CASSDRGRDTQYF	TGCGCCAGCAGTGACAGGGGGAGAGATACGCAGTATTTT
.	TRBV4-1	TRBD1	16	TRBJ2-3	CASSHPSRGRGDTQYF	TGCGCCAGCAGCCACCCTTCCAGGGGGCGAGGAGATACGCAGTATTTT
.	TRBV6-1	.	16	TRBJ1-4	CASSEPGRGSNEKLFF	TGTGCCAGCAGTGAGCCAGGTCGAGGGTCCAATGAAAAACTGTTTTTT
few	TRBV5-6	.	13	TRBJ1-1	CASSLGGRAEAFF	TGTGCCAGCAGCTTGGGAGGGAGGGCTGAAGCTTTCTTT
.	TRBV29-1	TRBD1	12	TRBJ2-1	CSVKGAEDEQFF	TGCAGCGTAAAGGGGGCTGAAGATGAGCAGTTCTTC
.	TRBV7-2	TRBD2	15	TRBJ2-3	CASSLGGSGSNTQYF	TGTGCCAGCAGCTTAGGAGGTAGCGGGAGTAATACGCAGTATTTT
.	TRBV28	TRBD1	15	TRBJ2-7	CASRRGTGPPREQYF	TGTGCCAGCAGAAGAGGGACAGGGCCCCCTAGGGAGCAGTACTTC
.	TRBV19	TRBD2	16	TRBJ2-2	CASSYYGGSRPGELFF	TGTGCCAGTAGTTATTATGGCGGGAGCCGACCTGGGGAGCTGTTTTTT
.	TRBV6-5	TRBD1	13	TRBJ2-7	CASRDRGLDEQYF	TGTGCCAGCAGGGACAGGGGTTTGGACGAGCAGTACTTC
.	TRBV4-1	TRBD2	15	TRBJ2-1	CASSGTSGVGVEQFF	TGCGCCAGCAGCGGGACTAGCGGGGTCGGGGTTGAGCAGTTCTTC